This TCR beta chain was retrieved from a study of cytomegalovirus exposure and HLA in healthy donors. Germline CDR1 WNHNN, CDR2 SYGVQD (reference sequence). Trimming took 5 bases from V and 4 from J, leaving 11 bases between them. The CDR3 loop spans 13 amino acids. The PCR was carried out with 60 Vbeta primers and 13 Jbeta primers. Clones were sequenced by immunoSEQ multiplex PCR, and TCRdb holds only the in-frame ones, with some missing. The listing records tens of thousands of clones. This sequence was found in a male donor in good health and CMV-seropositive. This chain connects TRBV10-1 to TRBJ1-1, with D maybe TRBD1 (5 bases). Sequencing was performed on PBMCs. CDR3 protein: CASSHRQTTEAFF. The CDR3, as DNA: TGCGCCAGCAGTCACCGACAGACCACTGAAGCTTTCTTT.